The clone carrying this T cell receptor beta chain was seen repeatedly, ten times or more. The antigen remains unidentified. These data belong to a study of T cells in Graves' hyperthyroidism and ophthalmopathy. Amplified TCR beta CDR3 regions came from RNA transcripts. The HTBI primer set served for first-round RT-PCR of the TCR CDR3. TCRdb re-analysed the multiplex PCR reads in MiXCR, keeping a single row per CDR3 protein. The data hold some 720,000 distinct CDR3 sequences, with around 15% observed a single time. Germline V gene lookup returns CDR1 MNHEY and CDR2 SMNVEV (reference sequence). Trimming shortened V by 2 bases and J by 1 base, and 13 bases separated the two germline ends. This CDR3 comprises 16 residues. Study outcomes and limitations: The model's output predicted ophthalmopathy at a median of roughly 6 months prior to onset.

The V gene is TRBV27, the J gene TRBJ2-3; no definite D call. The sequence was collected from a man aged 18 to 29 with Graves' hyperthyroidism. What was sequenced was blood. The CDR3 loop reads CASSLTLQGRTDTQYF. The CDR3 DNA reads TGTGCCAGCAGTTTAACCCTACAAGGCCGCACAGATACGCAGTATTTT.